Below, 6 T cell receptor beta chains from the same sample are listed, as sequenced in a study of blood T cell repertoires in COVID-19. Libraries were prepared by immunoSEQ multiplex PCR; TCRdb keeps only in-frame clonotypes and omits some of them. The repertoire holds a few hundred thousand clones, with approximately 86% as singletons. Sequenced input: peripheral blood. These receptors were obtained from a young man with active or convalescent COVID-19.

V usage is TRBV4-1 and J usage is TRBJ1-1, with 7 bases aligning to TRBD1. The CDR3 consists of 15 residues. The germline CDR1 and CDR2 sequences are MGHRA and YSYEKL. The trim removed 4 bases at V and 0 bases at J, leaving 5 bases unmatched. As DNA, the CDR3 is TGCGCCAGCAGCCTTCACGGGACAGTGAACACTGAAGCTTTCTTT. Its protein is CASSLHGTVNTEAFF.

In this sample, this clone turned up a few times. The genes are TRBV3-1 (or the pseudogene TRBV3-2) and TRBJ1-1; D gene uncertain. V was trimmed by 1 base and J by 7 bases, leaving 7 bases between them. The CDR3 covers 12 residues. CDR1 LGHDT and CDR2 YNNKEL come from the germline V gene (reference sequence). This CDR3 is CASSQANSEAFF. In nucleotides, the CDR3 is TGTGCCAGCAGCCAAGCAAATAGTGAAGCTTTCTTT.

This chain connects TRBV25-1 to TRBJ2-7; D is unclear. This CDR3 is 12 amino acids long. The germline V gene encodes CDR1 MGHDK and CDR2 SYGVNS. Trimming removed 7 bases from V and 0 bases from J, with 7 bases in between. CDR3 amino acids: CASKGDSYEQYF. The CDR3 region has the DNA TGTGCCAGCAAAGGAGACTCCTACGAGCAGTACTTC.

The chain recombines TRBV6-5 with TRBJ2-7, with 7 bases aligning to TRBD1. J lost 1 base, V lost 2 bases, and 5 bases had no gene match. Per germline, CDR1 MNHEY and CDR2 SVGAGI. CDR3 length equals 15 residues. As DNA, the CDR3 is TGTGCCAGCAGTTACCAGACAGGGTTATCCTACGAGCAGTACTTC. It specifies CASSYQTGLSYEQYF.

The chain employs TRBV7-2 and TRBJ1-2; D may be TRBD1 (5 bases). Trimming removed 1 base from V and 3 bases from J, with 12 bases in between. The CDR3 totals 15 residues. CDR1 and CDR2 from the germline V gene are SGHTA and FQGNSA. CDR3 amino acids: CASSLGAGEDYGYTF. The CDR3 DNA reads TGTGCCAGCAGCTTAGGGGCGGGGGAAGACTATGGCTACACCTTC.

The chain is built from TRBV27 and TRBJ1-1; 7 bases are shared with TRBD1. V dropped 5 bases and J dropped 7; count of bases not matched to a gene: 7. CDR1 is MNHEY, CDR2 SMNVEV, per germline (reference sequence). The CDR3 length is 13 residues. The CDR3 spells CASSPQGLGEAFF. The CDR3 DNA sequence: TGTGCCAGCAGTCCACAGGGGCTGGGTGAAGCTTTCTTT.